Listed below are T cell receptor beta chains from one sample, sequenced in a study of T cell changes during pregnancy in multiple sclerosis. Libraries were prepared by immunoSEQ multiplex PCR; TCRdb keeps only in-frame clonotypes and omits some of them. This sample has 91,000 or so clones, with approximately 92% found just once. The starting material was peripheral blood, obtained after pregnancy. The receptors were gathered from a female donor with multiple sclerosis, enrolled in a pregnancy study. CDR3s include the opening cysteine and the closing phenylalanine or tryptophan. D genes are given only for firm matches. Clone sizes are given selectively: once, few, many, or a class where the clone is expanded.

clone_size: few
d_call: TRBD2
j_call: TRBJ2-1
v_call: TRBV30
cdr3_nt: TGTGCCTGGAGTGTACTAGCGGACTACAATGAGCAGTTCTTC
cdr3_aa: CAWSVLADYNEQFF

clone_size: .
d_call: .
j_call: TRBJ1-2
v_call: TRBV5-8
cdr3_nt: TGTGCCAGCAGCTTACCAAGGGACATCGCAGCTAACTATGGCTACACCTTC
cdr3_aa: CASSLPRDIAANYGYTF

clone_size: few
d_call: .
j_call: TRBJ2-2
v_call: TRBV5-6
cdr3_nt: TGTGCCAGCAGCTTGGTTAACCCCGGCGGGGAGCTGTTTTTT
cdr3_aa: CASSLVNPGGELFF

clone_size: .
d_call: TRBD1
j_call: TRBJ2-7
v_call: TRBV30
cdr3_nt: TGTGCCTGGAACAGGGGAATCGAGCAGTACTTC
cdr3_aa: CAWNRGIEQYF

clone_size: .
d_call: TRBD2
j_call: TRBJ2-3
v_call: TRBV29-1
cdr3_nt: TGCAGCGTTGAAGAATGGGAGACTAGCGGGGGGACTAGCACAGATACGCAGTATTTT
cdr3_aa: CSVEEWETSGGTSTDTQYF

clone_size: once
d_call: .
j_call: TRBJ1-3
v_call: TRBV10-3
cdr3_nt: TGTGCCATCAGTGAGTCGATAGCCCCCTCTGGAAACACCATATATTTT
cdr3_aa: CAISESIAPSGNTIYF

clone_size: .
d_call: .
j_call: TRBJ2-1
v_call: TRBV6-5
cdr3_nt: TGTGCCAGCAGTGGCTTTCGGGGTGGCAATGAGCAGTTCTTC
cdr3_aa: CASSGFRGGNEQFF

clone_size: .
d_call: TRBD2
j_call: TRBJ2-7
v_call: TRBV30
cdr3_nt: TGTGCCTGGAACGGGGGGGGCGCCTACGAGCAGTACTTC
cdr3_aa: CAWNGGGAYEQYF

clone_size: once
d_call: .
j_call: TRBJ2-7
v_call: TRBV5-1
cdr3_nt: TGCGCCAGCAGCAGGGACATTTCCTACGAGCAGTACTTC
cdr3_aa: CASSRDISYEQYF

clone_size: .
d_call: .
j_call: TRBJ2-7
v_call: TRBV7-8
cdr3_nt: TGTGCCAGCAGGAGTACAGGGACCCTCTCCTACGAGCAGTACTTC
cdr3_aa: CASRSTGTLSYEQYF